This T cell receptor (beta chain) was documented in a study of blood T cell repertoires in COVID-19. After removal of 0 bases from V and 13 bases from J, the junction contained 5 bases not matched to a gene. CDR1 and CDR2 from the germline V gene are GTSNPN and SVGIG (reference sequence). CDR3 size: 13 residues. Per the study methods: Reference gene primer amplification in the assay estimated nucleated cell counts. TCRdb's table, derived via immunoSEQ multiplex PCR, lists solely in-frame clones and lacks some. V and J calls and clone size are given by that table; D and trimming were obtained from the DNA. Here the sample spans about 68,000 clones, about nine tenths being singletons.

This sequence was found in a man aged 25-45 years with acute or convalescent COVID-19. The sample comprised peripheral blood. The gene calls are TRBV30 and TRBJ2-5, with 13 bases fitting TRBD2. The CDR3 loop reads CAWSVRTSGRVYF. CDR3 nucleotide sequence: TGTGCCTGGAGTGTACGGACTAGCGGGAGAGTGTACTTC. The full variable domain, with the rest looked up from reference TRBV30 and TRBJ2-5, is SQTIHQWPATLVQPVGSPLSLECTVEGTSNPNLYWYRQAAGRGLQLLFYSVGIGQISSEVPQNLSASRPQDRQFILSSKKLLLSDSGFYLCAWSVRTSGRVYFGPGTRLLVL.